This T cell receptor (beta chain) was observed in a study of T-cell memory formation after mild COVID-19. Overall study: Largely, TCR clusters stayed within a single donor.

This clonotype was counted a few times. Its antigen is unknown. TCRalpha and TCRbeta libraries used 5'RACE with constant-segment primers and UMIs. TCRdb processed the 5' RACE reads anew with MiXCR; each CDR3 protein has one entry. The table includes about 250,000 distinct CDR3 sequences, 18% detected once. Study-level points and caveats: Clones which contracted sat mainly in CM and EM if CD4+, and in EMRA if CD8+. Among clones contracting day 15 to 85, CD4/CD8 was balanced, whereas later expanders leaned CD4+.

Germline CDR1 SGHTA, CDR2 FQGNSA. The CDR3 consists of 17 residues. With 1 base clipped from V and 1 base from J, the junction kept 7 bases outside the gene matches. This chain joins TRBV7-2 and TRBJ2-1; 7 nucleotides match TRBD2. The receptor comes from a man between 18 and 35 years old who had mild COVID-19 (a few samples of this study predate the infection). Cell type and time point are not known. The material sequenced was PBMCs or a T cell subset sorted from them (not recorded which). CDR3 region: CASSLDRAGSSYNEQFF. CDR3 DNA: TGTGCCAGCAGCTTAGATCGAGCGGGGTCATCCTACAATGAGCAGTTCTTC.